Below, 5 T cell receptor beta chains from the same sample are listed, as sequenced in a study of blood T cell repertoires in COVID-19. Using immunoSEQ multiplex PCR, the repertoire was profiled, and TCRdb retains in-frame clones only, with some absent. Of about 420,000 clones listed, about 87% are singletons. The sequencing input was peripheral blood. The receptors were gathered from a man aged 18 to 35 with COVID-19, enrolled during active disease.

This sequence joins TRBV27 and TRBJ1-2, with D possibly being TRBD1 (6 bases). Germline V lookup: CDR1 MNHEY, CDR2 SMNVEV (reference sequence). The CDR3 is made up of 13 amino acids. Trimming removed 5 bases at V and 8 bases at J, with 15 bases between. Here the CDR3 DNA reads TGTGCCAGCAGTCTCCGAGGGGGGGGAGGCTACACCTTC. This gives the protein CASSLRGGGGYTF.

Written as DNA, the CDR3 is TGCGCCAGCAGCCAAGTTGGGGCCGGAAGGAACACTGAAGCTTTCTTT. It codes for CASSQVGAGRNTEAFF. The chain uses TRBV4-1 and TRBJ1-1; a weak D match, TRBD1 (5 bases). The CDR3 is 16 residues long. The ends were cut back, 1 base at V and 1 base at J, with 13 bases in the middle. Germline V gives CDR1 MGHRA, CDR2 YSYEKL.

The V gene is TRBV19, the J gene TRBJ1-6; 8 positions agree with TRBD1. Germline loops: CDR1 LNHDA, CDR2 SQIVND (reference sequence). The CDR3 consists of 15 residues. Germline trimming cut 1 base from V and 10 bases from J; bases unmatched to any gene: 6. The CDR3 DNA is TGTGCCAGTAGTATAGGGACAGGGATGCTCTCACCCCTCCACTTT. Translating gives CASSIGTGMLSPLHF. Looking up the rest from reference TRBV19 and TRBJ1-6 gives the full variable domain: DGGITQSPKYLFRKEGQNVTLSCEQNLNHDAMYWYRQDPGQGLRLIYYSQIVNDFQKGDIAEGYSVSREKKESFPLTVTSAQKNPTAFYLCASSIGTGMLSPLHFGNGTRLTVT.

The V gene is TRBV20-1, the J gene TRBJ1-5, with D possibly matching TRBD1 (5 bases). V was cut by 3 bases and J by 0 bases, with 24 bases left in between. The CDR3 consists of 19 residues. In germline, CDR1 is DFQATT, CDR2 SNEGSKA (reference sequence). Here the CDR3 DNA reads TGCAGTGCTAGTGTCCCCCAAATCGTGGGGGGATATAGCAATCAGCCCCAGCATTTT. It is translated as CSASVPQIVGGYSNQPQHF.

The V call is TRBV19, the J call TRBJ1-5, with TRBD1 as a possible D gene (5 bases). Germline CDR1 is LNHDA and CDR2 is SQIVND (reference sequence). The CDR3 runs to 14 residues. Trimming took 4 bases from V and 3 from J, leaving 10 bases between them. CDR3 nucleotide sequence: TGTGCCAGTAGTAGAACAGGAGACAATCAGCCCCAGCATTTT. This sequence encodes CASSRTGDNQPQHF.